This TCR beta chain emerged from a study of beta chain features in type 1 diabetes. This clone has a handful of counts. The target antigen is unknown. Trimming cost V 6 bases and J 1 base, with 7 bases left between them. This CDR3 comprises 13 residues. The germline V gene encodes CDR1 SGDLS and CDR2 YYNGEE. Of the isolated RNA, all was reverse transcribed, and so the sequenced material was expressed TCRB transcripts. Sequencing was performed with immunoSEQ multiplex PCR; in TCRdb, only in-frame clones are kept and a portion is missing. The sample lists some 360,000 clones, 15% to 20% occurring once. Findings and caveats of the study: When Type 1 diabetes patients were examined, their TCRB CDR3s proved moderately but significantly shorter in all four CD4+ subsets. cDNA sequencing could over-represent cells with high TCR expression.

What was sequenced was naive CD4+ T cells from blood. The sequence derives from a woman between 18 and 29 years old in good health. This chain links TRBV9 with TRBJ2-2; D gene unclear. This CDR3 reads CASTYGNTGELFF. CDR3 sequence (DNA): TGTGCCAGCACCTATGGGAACACCGGGGAGCTGTTTTTT.